This TCR beta chain was observed in a study of control samples from healthy donors and cancer patients. Between the trimmed V and J ends, which lost 1 base and 10 bases, there was a span of 11 bases. Germline CDR1 and CDR2: LNHNV and YYDKDF (reference sequence). The CDR3 is 13 residues long. The repertoire was sequenced with immunoSEQ multiplex PCR; TCRdb's copy has only in-frame clones and lacks some. The sample lists under 200,000 clones, just under 95% occurring once. This clone was seen just once. This rearrangement joins TRBV15 to TRBJ2-1, with D possibly called TRBD1 or TRBD2 (5 bases each). The sequence was collected from a middle-aged woman in good health. The sequenced sample consisted of blood. The DNA of the CDR3 is TGTGCCACCAGCAGAGGGGACGGTGGGGAGCAGTTCTTC. Protein sequence: CATSRGDGGEQFF.